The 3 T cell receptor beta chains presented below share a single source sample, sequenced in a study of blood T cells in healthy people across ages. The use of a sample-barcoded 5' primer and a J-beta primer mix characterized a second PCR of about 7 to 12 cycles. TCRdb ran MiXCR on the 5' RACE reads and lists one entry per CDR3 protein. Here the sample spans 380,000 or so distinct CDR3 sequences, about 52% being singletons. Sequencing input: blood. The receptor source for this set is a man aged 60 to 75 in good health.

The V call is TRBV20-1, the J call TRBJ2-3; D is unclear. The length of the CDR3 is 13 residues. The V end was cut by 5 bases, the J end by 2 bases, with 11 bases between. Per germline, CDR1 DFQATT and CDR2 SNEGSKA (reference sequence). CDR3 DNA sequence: TGCAGTGCTCCGGATCCCCCCACAGATACGCAGTATTTT. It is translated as CSAPDPPTDTQYF.

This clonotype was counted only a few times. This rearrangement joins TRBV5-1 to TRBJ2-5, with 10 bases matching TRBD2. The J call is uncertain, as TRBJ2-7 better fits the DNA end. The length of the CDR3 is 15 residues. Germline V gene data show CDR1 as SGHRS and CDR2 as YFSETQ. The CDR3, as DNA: TGCGCCAGCAGCTTGACTAGCGGGAAGATCCACGAGCAGTACTTC. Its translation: CASSLTSGKIHEQYF.

In DNA, the CDR3 is TGTGCCAGCAACGCAAGGGCCTCTGGGGCCAACGTCCTGACTTTC. This encodes CASNARASGANVLTF. The rearrangement joins TRBV11-2 to TRBJ2-6; D unresolved. Germline V gives CDR1 SGHAT, CDR2 FQNNGV. This CDR3 is built from 15 residues. V was pared by 7 bases and J by 0 bases, with 10 bases between.